This entry concerns a single TCR beta chain. The antigen remains unidentified. The CDR3 runs 14 residues. V lost 2 bases to trimming and J lost 4 bases; unmatched junction nucleotides: 6. Germline loops: CDR1 SQVTM, CDR2 ANQGSEA. The sample belongs to a study of T cells in Graves' hyperthyroidism and ophthalmopathy. It was RNA transcripts that yielded the amplified TCR beta CDR3 regions. The primer set for the first-round RT-PCR of the TCR CDR3 was HTBI. TCRdb redid the calling of the multiplex PCR reads with MiXCR, one entry per CDR3 protein. This sample carries about 740,000 distinct CDR3 sequences, 11% to 15% of them seen once, and the ten largest clones take more than 8.5%. Study-wide results and limits: Peripheral blood also featured most of the thyroid clonotypes expanded above 0.001.

The source is a woman in her late teens or twenties with Graves' hyperthyroidism. The sequencing input was blood. V is TRBV29-1 and J is TRBJ2-7, with TRBD2 matching 9 bases. Written as DNA, the CDR3 is TGCAGCGTTGAATTAGCGGGAGTTGTTTACGAGCAGTACTTC. Residues: CSVELAGVVYEQYF.